The rows below give T cell receptor beta chains drawn from one sample of a study of blood T cell repertoires in COVID-19. The protocol was immunoSEQ multiplex PCR, while the TCRdb copy is restricted to in-frame clones and leaves out a portion. The sample gives 200,000 to 250,000 clones, 65% to 90% of which show up once; about 4.6% is in the top ten. The sequenced material came from PBMCs or T cells enriched from blood (not recorded which). These receptors were collected from a woman aged 25 to 39 who had been exposed to COVID-19. Both conserved end residues are part of each CDR3. A D gene is named only where the DNA matches it firmly. Clone size, where shown, is once, few, many, or a class for clones that have expanded.

d_call,v_call,clone_size,j_call,cdr3_aa,cdr3_nt
NA,TRBV6-5,few,TRBJ2-7,CASSSGFPYEQYF,TGTGCCAGCAGTTCGGGTTTCCCCTACGAGCAGTACTTC
NA,TRBV15,NA,TRBJ2-3,CATSSMPQSIDTQYF,TGTGCCACCAGCAGTATGCCACAGTCCATTGATACGCAGTATTTT
TRBD2,TRBV3-1/TRBV3-2,NA,TRBJ2-3,CASSVGTSGGARYTQYF,TGTGCCAGCAGCGTCGGGACTAGCGGGGGGGCCCGGTATACGCAGTATTTT
NA,TRBV5-6,NA,TRBJ2-7,CASSYTAGYEQYF,TGTGCCAGCAGCTACACCGCGGGCTACGAGCAGTACTTC
TRBD2,TRBV11-2,NA,TRBJ2-7,CASSLGLAGASYEQYF,TGTGCCAGCAGCTTAGGACTAGCGGGGGCCTCCTACGAGCAGTACTTC
NA,TRBV9,NA,TRBJ2-1,CASSVSGYNEQFF,TGTGCCAGCAGCGTTTCGGGGTACAATGAGCAGTTCTTC
NA,TRBV2,NA,TRBJ1-6,CASSGGSGTHYNSPLHF,TGTGCCAGCAGTGGCGGATCCGGGACACACTATAATTCACCCCTCCACTTT
NA,TRBV7-8,NA,TRBJ1-4,CASQMMGANEKLFF,TGTGCCAGCCAGATGATGGGAGCTAATGAAAAACTGTTTTTT
NA,TRBV19,NA,TRBJ2-7,CASSTVTDSYEQYF,TGTGCCAGTAGTACCGTGACAGACTCCTACGAGCAGTACTTC
TRBD1,TRBV30,NA,TRBJ1-5,CAWSLGQGVNQPQHF,TGTGCCTGGAGTTTAGGACAGGGGGTAAATCAGCCCCAGCATTTT
NA,TRBV3-1/TRBV3-2,NA,TRBJ2-3,CASSQDTGTDTQYF,TGTGCCAGCAGCCAAGATACAGGCACAGATACGCAGTATTTT
NA,TRBV29-1,NA,TRBJ2-5,CSVNTNQETQYF,TGCAGCGTCAACACAAACCAAGAGACCCAGTACTTC
TRBD1,TRBV2,NA,TRBJ2-6,CASSGQGGANVLTF,TGTGCCAGCAGTGGACAGGGTGGGGCCAACGTCCTGACTTTC
TRBD2,TRBV5-1,NA,TRBJ2-2,CASSSGLAGGTGELFF,TGCGCCAGCAGCTCTGGACTAGCGGGGGGCACCGGGGAGCTGTTTTTT
NA,TRBV6-4,NA,TRBJ1-1,CASSATGLNTEAFF,TGTGCCAGCAGTGCCACAGGGTTGAACACTGAAGCTTTCTTT
TRBD1,TRBV30,NA,TRBJ2-4,CAVDRAGAKNIQYF,TGTGCCGTCGACAGGGCGGGCGCCAAAAACATTCAGTACTTC
NA,TRBV5-4,NA,TRBJ1-6,CASSLKSSSYNSPLHF,TGTGCCAGCAGCTTGAAGTCCAGCTCCTATAATTCACCCCTCCACTTT
TRBD1,TRBV7-2,NA,TRBJ2-5,CASSSGTGVETQYF,TGTGCCAGCAGCTCTGGGACAGGGGTGGAGACCCAGTACTTC
NA,TRBV5-1,NA,TRBJ1-1,CASSLGGGRDTEAFF,TGCGCCAGCAGCTTGGGAGGAGGGCGGGACACTGAAGCTTTCTTT
NA,TRBV7-6,NA,TRBJ1-1,CASSVQGGDTEAFF,TGTGCCAGCAGCGTACAGGGTGGGGACACTGAAGCTTTCTTT
NA,TRBV7-7,NA,TRBJ2-3,CASSSSGGDTQYF,TGTGCCAGCAGCTCCTCTGGCGGGGATACGCAGTATTTT
TRBD1,TRBV7-9,NA,TRBJ1-1,CASSIRQGPGAEAFF,TGTGCCAGCAGCATCAGACAGGGGCCGGGGGCTGAAGCTTTCTTT
TRBD1,TRBV24-1,NA,TRBJ2-7,CATSARTGGEQYF,TGTGCCACCAGTGCTAGGACAGGGGGCGAGCAGTACTTC
NA,TRBV10-2,NA,TRBJ2-7,CASSEQGLGAYEQYF,TGCGCCAGCAGTGAGCAGGGTCTGGGTGCTTACGAGCAGTACTTC
TRBD1,TRBV2,NA,TRBJ2-1,CASSAPLQGLDEQFF,TGTGCCAGCAGTGCTCCCCTACAGGGGTTGGATGAGCAGTTCTTC
NA,TRBV30,NA,TRBJ1-1,CAWSGQLLGTEAFF,TGTGCCTGGTCCGGACAGCTCTTGGGCACTGAAGCTTTCTTT
NA,TRBV3-1/TRBV3-2,NA,TRBJ2-6,CASSQGVREAGANVLTF,TGTGCCAGCAGCCAAGGGGTCAGGGAGGCTGGGGCCAACGTCCTGACTTTC
TRBD2,TRBV5-1,NA,TRBJ2-1,CASSLVLAGGRNEQFF,TGCGCCAGCAGCTTGGTACTAGCGGGGGGCCGGAATGAGCAGTTCTTC
TRBD1,TRBV10-3,NA,TRBJ1-5,CAISGTGRGNQPQHF,TGTGCCATCAGCGGGACAGGGCGAGGCAATCAGCCCCAGCATTTT
TRBD1,TRBV19,NA,TRBJ2-3,CASSTQQGDTDTQYF,TGTGCCAGTAGTACTCAACAGGGGGACACAGATACGCAGTATTTT
TRBD2,TRBV2,NA,TRBJ2-1,CASSEGGGIDNEQFF,TGTGCCAGCAGTGAAGGCGGGGGGATAGACAATGAGCAGTTCTTC